A single T cell receptor (beta chain) is shown here with its context. Its specificity is unknown. This entry belongs to a study of PD-1 blockade in classical Hodgkin lymphoma. J was trimmed by 0 bases and V by 5 bases; bases with no gene match: 19. The CDR3 is made up of 20 amino acids. Germline V gene sequence: CDR1 MDHEN, CDR2 SYDVKM. Here immunoSEQ multiplex PCR was the method, and the copy in TCRdb shows in-frame clones only, minus some. Found here are nearly 100,000 clones, around 80% of them singletons; the top ten hold 12%. Each patient's relapse followed autologous stem cell transplantation, and brentuximab vedotin exposure varied. General study findings and limits: Healthy donors reportedly exceeded newly diagnosed patients in baseline TCR diversity.

The chain recombines TRBV28 with TRBJ2-3; TRBD1 matches at 8 bases. This TCR came from a human donor with classical Hodgkin lymphoma. Sample: peripheral blood mononuclear cells (PBMCs), taken at baseline. The CDR3 DNA reads TGTGCCAGCAGTAAAACCCGACCGGGACAGGAATTGACGAGCACAGATACGCAGTATTTT. Translated, it gives CASSKTRPGQELTSTDTQYF.